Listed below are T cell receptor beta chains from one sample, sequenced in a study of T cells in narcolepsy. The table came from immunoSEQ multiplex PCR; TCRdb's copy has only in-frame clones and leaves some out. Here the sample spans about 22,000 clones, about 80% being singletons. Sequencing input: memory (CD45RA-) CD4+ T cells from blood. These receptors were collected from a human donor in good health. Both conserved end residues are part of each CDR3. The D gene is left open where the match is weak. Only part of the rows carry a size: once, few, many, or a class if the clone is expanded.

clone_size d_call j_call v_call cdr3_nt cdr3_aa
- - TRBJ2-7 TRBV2 TGTGCCAGCAGTGAAACGGCAGCCAACTACGAGCAGTACTTC CASSETAANYEQYF
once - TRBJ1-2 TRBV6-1 TGTGCCAGCAGCCCGGGCAGAGTAGGGGTCTATGGCTACACCTTC CASSPGRVGVYGYTF
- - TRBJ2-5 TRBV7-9 TGTGCCAGCAGCTCCTATAAGGGGAGCGGGCAAGAGACCCAGTACTTC CASSSYKGSGQETQYF
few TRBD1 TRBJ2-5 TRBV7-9 TGTGCCAGCAGCCTCGGGACAGGGGGCGCTTGGGAGACCCAGTACTTC CASSLGTGGAWETQYF
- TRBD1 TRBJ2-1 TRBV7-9 TGTGCCAGCAGCTTAGAAATCGGGACAGGGGGATCGAATGAGCAGTTCTTC CASSLEIGTGGSNEQFF
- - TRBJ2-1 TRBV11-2 TGTGCCAGCAGCCAAGCCCAGATTTACAATGAGCAGTTCTTC CASSQAQIYNEQFF
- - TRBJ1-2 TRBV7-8 TGTGCCAGCAGCTTAGCGCGTCAGACCCTCTATGGCTACACCTTC CASSLARQTLYGYTF
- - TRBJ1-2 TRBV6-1 TGTGCCAGCTCCCGCGAGACAGCCACTTATGGCTACACCTTC CASSRETATYGYTF
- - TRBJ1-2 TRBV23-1 TGCGCCAGCAGTCAATCCGGTCGGGCGGGGGACCCCTATGGCTACACCTTC CASSQSGRAGDPYGYTF
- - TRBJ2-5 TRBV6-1 TGTGCCAGCAGTTGGTTAGGCGCGCAAGAGACCCAGTACTTC CASSWLGAQETQYF
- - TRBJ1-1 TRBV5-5 TGTGCCAGCAGCCCCCGGGACCCAAGCACTGAAGCTTTCTTT CASSPRDPSTEAFF
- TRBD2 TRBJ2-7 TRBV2 TGTGCCAGCAGTGGACTAGCGGGGGTTTACGAGCAGTACTTC CASSGLAGVYEQYF
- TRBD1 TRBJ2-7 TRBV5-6 TGTGCCAGCAGCCGGACAGGGGCTTCCTACGAGCAGTACTTC CASSRTGASYEQYF
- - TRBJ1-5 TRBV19 TGTGCCAGTAGTAGGAGTGGTGGGGGCCGTCAGCCCCAGCATTTT CASSRSGGGRQPQHF
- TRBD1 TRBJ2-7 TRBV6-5 TGTGCCAGCAGTAGAGAGACAGGGCCCATCAGGAGCTTC CASSRETGPIRSF
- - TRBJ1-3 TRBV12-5 TGTGCTAGTGGTTTGAATCCTGCCCGACAGCACTCTGGAAACACCATATATTTT CASGLNPARQHSGNTIYF
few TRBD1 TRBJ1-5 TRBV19 TGTGCCAGTAGCAAGGGGACAGGGCTTGATCAGCCCCAGCATTTT CASSKGTGLDQPQHF
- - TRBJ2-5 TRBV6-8 TGTGCCAGCAGTTCCGATACAGGATTCCAAGAGACCCAGTACTTC CASSSDTGFQETQYF
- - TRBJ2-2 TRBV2 TGTGCCAGCACCCGAAGAGGCTTCTCTGAAACCGGGGAGCTGTTTTTT CASTRRGFSETGELFF
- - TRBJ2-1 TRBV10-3 TGTGCCAGTTTCAGCCAGACCAATTACAATGAGCAGTTCTTC CASFSQTNYNEQFF
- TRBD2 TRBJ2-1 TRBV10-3 TGTGCCATCACCCCTAGCGGGGGGTTGTACAATGAGCAGTTCTTC CAITPSGGLYNEQFF
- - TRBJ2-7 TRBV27 TGTGCCAGCAGTTTGAGGGGGGACTCCTACGAGCAGTACTTC CASSLRGDSYEQYF
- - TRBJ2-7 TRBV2 TGTGCCAGCACCCAGGGGAGGGGCGGCTACGAGCAGTACTTC CASTQGRGGYEQYF
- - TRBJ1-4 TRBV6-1 TGTGCCAGCAGTGAGATATCGGGGGCGCGTGAAAAACTGTTTTTT CASSEISGAREKLFF
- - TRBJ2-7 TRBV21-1 TGTGCCAGCAGCTACCGGGACAGGGGAACGGTGCCCTACGAGCAGTACTTC CASSYRDRGTVPYEQYF
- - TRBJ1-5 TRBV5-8 TGTGCCAGCAGCTTGGGGAGATATAGCAATCAGCCCCAGCATTTT CASSLGRYSNQPQHF
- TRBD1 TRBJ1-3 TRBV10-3 TGTGCCATCAGCCGGGACAGGTTAACCTCTGGAAACACCATATATTTT CAISRDRLTSGNTIYF
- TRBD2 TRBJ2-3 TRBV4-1 TGCGCCAGCAGCCGAAGCGGACTAGCGGGGGGTGGCACAGATACGCAGTATTTT CASSRSGLAGGGTDTQYF
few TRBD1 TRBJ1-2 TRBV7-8 TGTGCCAGCAGCGACCAAACAGGGGGCACGGGCTACACCTTC CASSDQTGGTGYTF